The 26 T cell receptor beta chains below come from one sample, sequenced in a study of blood T cells in healthy people across ages. The second PCR ran about 6 to 12 cycles with a sample-barcoded 5' primer and J-beta primers. From the 5' RACE reads, TCRdb called clonotypes with MiXCR, one entry per CDR3 protein. The table lists hundreds of thousands of distinct CDR3 sequences, 58% of them singletons. The sample taken for sequencing was blood. These TCRs come from a man younger than 40 in good health.

In its sample, this clonotype was seen once. This chain joins TRBV27 and TRBJ1-1; no firm D call. The V gene's germline CDR1 is MNHEY and CDR2 SMNVEV (reference sequence). CDR3 length: 12 amino acids. Trimming left V 6 bases short and J 4 bases short, with 9 bases between. The CDR3 loop reads CASRRSGTEAFF. The CDR3 DNA sequence: TGTGCCAGCAGGCGATCGGGCACTGAAGCTTTCTTT.

The chain is built from TRBV25-1 and TRBJ2-4; weak D call: TRBD2 (6 bases). The germline V gene has CDR1 MGHDK and CDR2 SYGVNS. This CDR3 is built from 11 residues. V shed 8 bases and J shed 13 bases, with 15 bases lying between them. Here the CDR3 reads CASGTSSGQYF. The CDR3 DNA sequence: TGTGCCAGCGGCACTAGCTCCGGGCAGTACTTC.

This clonotype was seen a few times. V is TRBV29-1 and J is TRBJ2-6; D gene uncertain. V was clipped by 4 bases and J by 0 bases, with 7 bases between them. In germline, CDR1 is SQVTM, CDR2 ANQGSEA. The CDR3 is 14 amino acids. The DNA for the CDR3 is TGCAGCGTTGTGGGAATCTCTGGGGCCAACGTCCTGACTTTC. Protein sequence: CSVVGISGANVLTF.

This chain links TRBV14 with TRBJ2-5, with TRBD1 matching over 9 bases. Germline lookup yields CDR1 SGHDN and CDR2 FVKESK. With 4 bases clipped from V and 11 bases from J, the junction kept 11 bases outside the gene matches. This CDR3 is 14 amino acids long. CDR3 DNA sequence: TGTGCCAGCAGCCCACGGGGGACAGGGTCCGGGCAGTACTTC. Its translation is CASSPRGTGSGQYF.

With respect to this clonotype: It may be a read error: a sequence one base away is much more abundant. The V gene is TRBV2, the J gene TRBJ2-5, with 8 bases that match TRBD2. With V trimmed by 8 bases and J by 4 bases, 3 bases remained unmatched. Germline V lookup: CDR1 SNHLY, CDR2 FYNNEI. The CDR3 consists of 12 residues. CDR3 sequence: CASAGGGETQYF. In DNA form, the CDR3 reads TGTGCCAGCGCGGGGGGAGGAGAGACCCAGTACTTC.

This clonotype came up once. CDR3 DNA sequence: TGCAGTGCCGTGACCTCTACAGGGGGGGAACAGCCCCAGCATTTT. It is translated as CSAVTSTGGEQPQHF. V is TRBV29-1 and J is TRBJ1-5; TRBD1 matches at 8 bases. The CDR3 is 15 residues long. Germline V gene data show CDR1 as SQVTM and CDR2 as ANQGSEA.

This clonotype occurred many times. This chain links TRBV7-3 with TRBJ2-1; a possible D gene is TRBD1 (5 bases). There are 15 residues in the CDR3. Trimming left V 5 bases short and J 1 base short, with 12 bases between. Germline assignment: CDR1 SGHTA and CDR2 FQGTGA. CDR3 DNA: TGTGCCAGCAGCCCAGGGTCGGTGTCCTACAATGAGCAGTTCTTC. This codes for CASSPGSVSYNEQFF.

The rearrangement links TRBV20-1 to TRBJ1-2; unclear D gene. Deletions cut 6 bases from V and 4 bases from J, with 15 bases between. The V gene's germline CDR1 is DFQATT and CDR2 SNEGSKA (reference sequence). This CDR3 spans 13 amino acids. CDR3 DNA: TGCAGTGCCCAGAGTGTACAGCTCTATGGCTACACCTTC. Its protein product is CSAQSVQLYGYTF.

V is TRBV29-1 and J is TRBJ2-1; 7 nucleotides align to TRBD1. The CDR3 contains 14 residues. The trim removed 4 bases at V and 4 bases at J, leaving 7 bases unmatched. Germline V CDR1 and CDR2: SQVTM, ANQGSEA. The DNA of the CDR3 is TGCAGCGTTGGCCCGGGACAGACTTACAATGAGCAGTTCTTC. Its protein is CSVGPGQTYNEQFF.

This clonotype was observed a single time. CDR3 sequence: CASSPQTGRAYNEQYF. The CDR3, as DNA: TGTGCCAGCAGTCCACAAACAGGGCGGGCCTACAATGAGCAGTACTTC. V and J are TRBV28 and TRBJ2-5; D possibly corresponds to TRBD1 (6 bases). Per the germline V gene, CDR1 is MDHEN and CDR2 is SYDVKM. The CDR3 length is 16 residues. The ends were cut back, 5 bases at V and 11 bases at J, with 27 bases in the middle.

The chain employs TRBV27 and TRBJ2-1, with 11 positions matching TRBD2. V shed 5 bases and J 0 bases; nucleotides not matched to a gene: 6. This CDR3 has 17 residues. The germline CDR1 and CDR2 sequences are MNHEY and SMNVEV (reference sequence). This CDR3 is CASSPETSGSSYNEQFF. The CDR3 bases are TGTGCCAGCAGTCCCGAAACTAGCGGGAGCTCCTACAATGAGCAGTTCTTC.

The CDR3 here is CASSLGDSRSPLHF. CDR3 sequence (DNA): TGTGCCAGCAGCTTGGGGGACAGTAGGTCACCCCTCCACTTT. The gene calls are TRBV7-9 and TRBJ1-6, with TRBD1 identical over 7 bases. The CDR3 runs to 14 residues. V lost 3 bases, J lost 10 bases, and 6 bases stayed unmatched. Germline-derived CDR1 and CDR2 are SEHNR and FQNEAQ (reference sequence).

The V and J genes are TRBV12-3 or TRBV12-4 and TRBJ2-1, with 9 nucleotides matching TRBD1. The CDR3 runs 14 residues. With V trimmed by 6 bases and J by 8 bases, 8 bases remained unmatched. DNA of the CDR3: TGTGCCAGCAGGGGGACAGGGTTGGTGGATGAGCAGTTCTTC. It codes for CASRGTGLVDEQFF.

This clonotype was detected only once. The chain recombines TRBV28 with TRBJ2-1; D may be TRBD2 (6 bases). Germline-derived CDR1 and CDR2 are MDHEN and SYDVKM. V shed 10 bases and J shed 5 bases, with 18 bases lying between them. The CDR3 loop spans 14 amino acids. The CDR3 region is CATISGLRNNEQFF. CDR3 in DNA: TGTGCCACCATTAGCGGACTAAGAAACAATGAGCAGTTCTTC.

Only a few counts were recorded for this clonotype. This rearrangement joins TRBV27 to TRBJ1-1; D gene unclear. CDR3 length: 13 amino acids. Germline values: CDR1 MNHEY, CDR2 SMNVEV (reference sequence). V lost 5 bases to trimming and J lost 1 base, with 8 bases between them. CDR3 protein: CASSRQENTEAFF. Here the CDR3 DNA reads TGTGCCAGCAGTCGCCAGGAGAACACTGAAGCTTTCTTT.

The CDR3 bases are TGCGCCAGCAGCTTGACACCGTTTACTGAAGCTTTCTTT. This encodes CASSLTPFTEAFF. The rearrangement links TRBV5-1 to TRBJ1-1; D gene uncertain. The CDR3 spans 13 residues. The V end lost 1 base, the J end lost 5 bases, and 9 bases lay between the germline ends. Germline V gene lookup returns CDR1 SGHRS and CDR2 YFSETQ.

The chain joins TRBV7-2 to TRBJ1-1, with no clear D. Trimming took off 1 base at V and 5 bases at J, with 11 bases between the two ends. The germline gives CDR1 SGHTA, CDR2 FQGNSA. CDR3 length: 14 amino acids. The CDR3, as DNA: TGTGCCAGCAGCTTAGAGTTTTCTGGGACTGAAGCTTTCTTT. Translation: CASSLEFSGTEAFF.

V gene TRBV2 combines with J gene TRBJ1-4; TRBD1 matches at 9 bases. Germline CDR1 SNHLY, CDR2 FYNNEI. This CDR3 is 15 amino acids long. V lost 4 bases to trimming and J lost 4 bases; unmatched junction nucleotides: 4. CDR3 sequence reads: CASSGGTGINEKLFF. Written as DNA, the CDR3 is TGTGCCAGCAGTGGAGGGACAGGGATTAATGAAAAACTGTTTTTT.

This sequence joins TRBV29-1 and TRBJ1-6; 7 bases match TRBD1. With 1 base clipped from V and 10 bases from J, the junction kept 7 bases outside the gene matches. This CDR3 has 14 residues. Germline V gene lookup returns CDR1 SQVTM and CDR2 ANQGSEA. This chain's CDR3 is CSVEGQGNGSPLHF. DNA of the CDR3: TGCAGCGTTGAAGGACAGGGAAATGGCTCACCCCTCCACTTT.

J is TRBJ2-3 and V is TRBV4-2; 8 nucleotides agree with TRBD2. Trimming at V came to 1 base and at J to 2 bases, leaving 5 bases not matched to a gene. Germline V CDR1 and CDR2: LGHNA, YNFKEQ. This CDR3 comprises 16 residues. In nucleotides, the CDR3 is TGTGCCAGCAGCCAAGGGGCTAGCGGGTTCACAGATACGCAGTATTTT. Translating it yields CASSQGASGFTDTQYF.

The chain has TRBV27 and TRBJ1-1; D unresolved. CDR1 is MNHEY and CDR2 is SMNVEV in the germline V gene (reference sequence). Trimming took off 5 bases at V and 5 bases at J, with 12 bases between the two ends. The CDR3 totals 13 residues. This CDR3 reads CASSPMENTEAFF. The CDR3 DNA follows: TGTGCCAGCAGTCCTATGGAGAATACTGAAGCTTTCTTT.

V usage is TRBV30 and J usage is TRBJ2-7, with D perhaps TRBD1 (6 bases). V was shortened by 3 bases and J by 3 bases, with 9 bases between the two germline ends. Germline-derived CDR1 and CDR2 are GTSNPN and SVGIG (reference sequence). There are 12 residues in the CDR3. The CDR3 DNA reads as TGTGCCTGGAGGGTAGGGGGCTACGAGCAGTACTTC. Residues: CAWRVGGYEQYF.

This clonotype appeared a few times. V and J are TRBV4-2 and TRBJ2-7; tentative D call: TRBD2 (6 bases). V shed 0 bases and J shed 6 bases, with 9 bases lying between them. Germline CDR1 and CDR2: LGHNA and YNFKEQ. CDR3 length equals 13 residues. Here the CDR3 DNA reads TGTGCCAGCAGCCAAGAGGTGGGGGGCGAGCAGTACTTC. Its translation is CASSQEVGGEQYF.

V gene TRBV7-9 combines with J gene TRBJ1-1; D is undetermined. Germline values: CDR1 SEHNR, CDR2 FQNEAQ (reference sequence). CDR3 length equals 14 residues. Trimming pared 3 bases from V and 3 bases from J, leaving 11 bases between. The CDR3 spells CASSFLLVYTEAFF. The DNA for the CDR3 is TGTGCCAGCAGCTTCCTCCTAGTATACACTGAAGCTTTCTTT.

CDR3 loop: CASSQEAGGGGEQFF. In nucleotides, the CDR3 is TGCGCCAGCAGCCAAGAGGCCGGGGGTGGGGGTGAGCAGTTCTTC. The chain couples TRBV4-3 to TRBJ2-1; perhaps TRBD2 as D (6 bases). Trimming pared 0 bases from V and 9 bases from J, leaving 15 bases between. Germline V CDR1 and CDR2: LGHNA, YSLEER. The length of the CDR3 is 15 residues.

As to this clonotype: This may be a read error: a much more frequent sequence differs by one nucleotide. The chain joins TRBV11-2 to TRBJ2-4; the D gene could be TRBD1 or TRBD2 (5 bases each). The end of the DNA is better explained by TRBJ2-7, so the J call may be wrong. Germline loops: CDR1 SGHAT, CDR2 FQNNGV. The CDR3 consists of 12 residues. The CDR3 spells CVSSSGRSEQYF. In DNA, the CDR3 is TGTGTCAGCAGCTCGGGACGCAGCGAGCAGTACTTC.